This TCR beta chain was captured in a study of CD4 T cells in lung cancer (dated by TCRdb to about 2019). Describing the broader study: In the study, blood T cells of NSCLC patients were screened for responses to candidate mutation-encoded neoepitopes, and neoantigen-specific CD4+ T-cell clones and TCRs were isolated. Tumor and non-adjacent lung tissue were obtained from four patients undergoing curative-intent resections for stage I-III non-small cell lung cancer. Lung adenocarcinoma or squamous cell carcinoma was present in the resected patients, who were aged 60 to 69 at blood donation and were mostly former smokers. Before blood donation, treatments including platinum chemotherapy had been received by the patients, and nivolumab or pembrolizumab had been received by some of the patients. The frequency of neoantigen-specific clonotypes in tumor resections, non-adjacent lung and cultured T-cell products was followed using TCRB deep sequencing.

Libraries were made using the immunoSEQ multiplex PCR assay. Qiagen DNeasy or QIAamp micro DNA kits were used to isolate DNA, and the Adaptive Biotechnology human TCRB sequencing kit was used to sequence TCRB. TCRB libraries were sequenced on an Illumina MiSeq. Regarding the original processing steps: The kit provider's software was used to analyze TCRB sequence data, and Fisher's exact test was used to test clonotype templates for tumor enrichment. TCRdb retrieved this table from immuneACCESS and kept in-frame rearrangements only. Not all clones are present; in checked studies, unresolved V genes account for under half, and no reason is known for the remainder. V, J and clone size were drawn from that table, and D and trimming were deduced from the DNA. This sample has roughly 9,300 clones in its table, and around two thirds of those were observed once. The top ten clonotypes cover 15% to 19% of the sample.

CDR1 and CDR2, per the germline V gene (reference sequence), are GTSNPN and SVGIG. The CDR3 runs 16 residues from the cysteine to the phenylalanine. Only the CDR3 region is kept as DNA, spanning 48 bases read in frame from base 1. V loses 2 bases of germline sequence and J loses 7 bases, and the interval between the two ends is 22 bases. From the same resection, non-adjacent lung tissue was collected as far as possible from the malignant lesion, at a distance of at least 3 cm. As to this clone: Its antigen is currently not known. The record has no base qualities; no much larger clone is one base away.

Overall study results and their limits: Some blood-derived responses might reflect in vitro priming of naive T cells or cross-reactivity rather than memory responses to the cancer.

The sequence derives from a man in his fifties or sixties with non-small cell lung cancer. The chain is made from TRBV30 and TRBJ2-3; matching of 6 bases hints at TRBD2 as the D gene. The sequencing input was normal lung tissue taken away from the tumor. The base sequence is TGTGCCTGGAGTCAAGGTAGTCGGAGGGCCGGAAATACGCAGTATTTT. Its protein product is CAWSQGSRRAGNTQYF.